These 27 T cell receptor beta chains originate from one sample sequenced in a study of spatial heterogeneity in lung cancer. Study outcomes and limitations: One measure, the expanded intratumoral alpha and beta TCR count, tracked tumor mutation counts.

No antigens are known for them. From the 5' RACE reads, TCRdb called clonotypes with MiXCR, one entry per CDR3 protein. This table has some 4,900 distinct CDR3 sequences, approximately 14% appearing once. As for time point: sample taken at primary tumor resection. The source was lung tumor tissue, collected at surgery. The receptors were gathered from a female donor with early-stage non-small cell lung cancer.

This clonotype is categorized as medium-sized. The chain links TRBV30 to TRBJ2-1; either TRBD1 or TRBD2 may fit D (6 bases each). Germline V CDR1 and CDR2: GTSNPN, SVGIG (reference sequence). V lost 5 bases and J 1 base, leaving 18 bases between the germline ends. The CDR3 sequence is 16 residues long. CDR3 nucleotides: TGTGCCTGGGTTTCATTATCGGGGGCATCCTACAATGAGCAGTTCTTC. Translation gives CAWVSLSGASYNEQFF. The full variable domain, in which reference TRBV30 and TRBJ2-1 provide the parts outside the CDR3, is SQTIHQWPATLVQPVGSPLSLECTVEGTSNPNLYWYRQAAGRGLQLLFYSVGIGQISSEVPQNLSASRPQDRQFILSSKKLLLSDSGFYLCAWVSLSGASYNEQFFGPGTRLTVL.

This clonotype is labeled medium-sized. The CDR3 nucleotides read TGCGCCAGCAGTCATGACCGGGACAGGGCCCCAATCCAGACCTACGAGCAGTACTTC. Translated, it gives CASSHDRDRAPIQTYEQYF. The rearrangement uses TRBV23-1 and TRBJ2-7; 9 bases align to TRBD1. TRBV23-1 is sorted into the ORF group, with uncertain function. Trimming at V came to 3 bases and at J to 2 bases, leaving 17 bases not matched to a gene. The CDR3 is 19 residues long.

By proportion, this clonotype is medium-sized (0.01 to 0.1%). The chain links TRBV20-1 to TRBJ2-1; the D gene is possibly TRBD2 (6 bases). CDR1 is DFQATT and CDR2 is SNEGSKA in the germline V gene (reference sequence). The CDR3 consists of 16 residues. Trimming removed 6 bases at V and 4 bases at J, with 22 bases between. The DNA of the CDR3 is TGCAGTGCCACTCCCGCCAGGGCGGGGTATTACAATGAGCAGTTCTTC. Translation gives CSATPARAGYYNEQFF.

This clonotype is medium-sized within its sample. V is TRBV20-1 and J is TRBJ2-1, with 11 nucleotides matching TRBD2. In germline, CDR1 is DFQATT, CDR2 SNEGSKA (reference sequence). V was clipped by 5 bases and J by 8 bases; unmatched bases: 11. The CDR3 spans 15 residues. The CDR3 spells CSAALTSGAVHEQFF. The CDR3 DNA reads TGCAGTGCTGCCCTGACTAGCGGGGCGGTCCATGAGCAGTTCTTC.

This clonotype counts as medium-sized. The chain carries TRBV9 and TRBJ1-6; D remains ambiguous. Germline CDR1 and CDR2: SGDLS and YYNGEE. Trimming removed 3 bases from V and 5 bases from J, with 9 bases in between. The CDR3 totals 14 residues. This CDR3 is CASSGSPNNSPLHF. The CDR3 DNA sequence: TGTGCCAGCAGCGGTTCCCCCAATAATTCACCCCTCCACTTT.

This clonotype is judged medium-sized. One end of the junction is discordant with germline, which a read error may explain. The CDR3 bases are TGCGCCACCAGCTCGGATCCACGACCCCAGCCCCAGCATTTT. It encodes CATSSDPRPQPQHF. The chain employs TRBV5-1 and TRBJ1-5, with unresolved D. The germline V gene has CDR1 SGHRS and CDR2 YFSETQ. This CDR3 has 14 residues.

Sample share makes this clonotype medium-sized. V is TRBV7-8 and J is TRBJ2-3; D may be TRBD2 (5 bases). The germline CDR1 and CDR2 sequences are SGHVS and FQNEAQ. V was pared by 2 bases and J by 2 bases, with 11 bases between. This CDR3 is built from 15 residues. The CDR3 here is CASSLYGEDTDTQYF. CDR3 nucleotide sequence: TGTGCCAGCAGCTTATACGGGGAAGACACAGATACGCAGTATTTT.

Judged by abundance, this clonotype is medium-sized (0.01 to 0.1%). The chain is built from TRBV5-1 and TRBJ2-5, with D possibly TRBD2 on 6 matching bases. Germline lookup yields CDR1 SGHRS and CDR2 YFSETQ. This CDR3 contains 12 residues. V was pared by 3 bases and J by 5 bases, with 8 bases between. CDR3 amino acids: CASSSAGETQYF. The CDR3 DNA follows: TGCGCCAGCAGCTCCGCGGGGGAGACCCAGTACTTC.

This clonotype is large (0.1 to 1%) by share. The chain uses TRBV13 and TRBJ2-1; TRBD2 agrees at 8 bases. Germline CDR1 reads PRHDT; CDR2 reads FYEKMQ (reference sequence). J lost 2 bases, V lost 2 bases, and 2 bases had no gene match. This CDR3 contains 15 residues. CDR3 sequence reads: CASSLYSGTYNEQFF. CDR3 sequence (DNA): TGTGCCAGCAGCTTATATAGCGGGACCTACAATGAGCAGTTCTTC. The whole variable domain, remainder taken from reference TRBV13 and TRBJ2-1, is AAGVIQSPRHLIKEKRETATLKCYPIPRHDTVYWYQQGPGQDPQFLISFYEKMQSDKGSIPDRFSAQQFSDYHSELNMSSLELGDSALYFCASSLYSGTYNEQFFGPGTRLTVL.

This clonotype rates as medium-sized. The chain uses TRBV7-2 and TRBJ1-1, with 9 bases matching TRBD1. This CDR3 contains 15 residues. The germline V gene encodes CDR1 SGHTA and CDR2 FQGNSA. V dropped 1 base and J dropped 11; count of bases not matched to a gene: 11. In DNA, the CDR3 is TGTGCCAGCAGCTTAGTCTCGGGACAGGGTAGGAGTGCTTTCTTT. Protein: CASSLVSGQGRSAFF.

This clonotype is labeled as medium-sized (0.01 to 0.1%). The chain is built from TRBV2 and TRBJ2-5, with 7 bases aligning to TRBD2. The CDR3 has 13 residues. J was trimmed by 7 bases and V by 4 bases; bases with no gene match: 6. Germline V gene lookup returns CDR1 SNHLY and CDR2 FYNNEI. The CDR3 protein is CASSGLAAGTQYF. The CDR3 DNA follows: TGTGCCAGCAGTGGTCTAGCGGCTGGGACCCAGTACTTC.

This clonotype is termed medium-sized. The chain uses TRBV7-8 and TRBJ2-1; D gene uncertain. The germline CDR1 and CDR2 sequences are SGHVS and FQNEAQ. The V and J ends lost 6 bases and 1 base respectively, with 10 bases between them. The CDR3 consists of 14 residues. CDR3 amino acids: CASRRTSSYNEQFF. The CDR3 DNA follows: TGTGCCAGCAGGAGGACGAGTTCCTACAATGAGCAGTTCTTC.

This chain's CDR3 is CASSDFSEAFF. DNA of the CDR3: TGTGCCAGCAGTGACTTCTCTGAAGCTTTCTTT. The rearrangement links TRBV6-1 to TRBJ1-1; D uncertain. The CDR3 is 11 amino acids. Germline V gene data show CDR1 as MNHNS and CDR2 as SASEGT. The germline V and J ends were trimmed by 3 bases and 6 bases, with 5 bases remaining between them.

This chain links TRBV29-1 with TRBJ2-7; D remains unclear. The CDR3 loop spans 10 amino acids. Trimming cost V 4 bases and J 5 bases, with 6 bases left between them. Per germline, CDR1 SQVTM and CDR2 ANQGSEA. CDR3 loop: CSVGGNEQYF. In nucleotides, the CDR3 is TGCAGCGTTGGGGGTAACGAGCAGTACTTC.

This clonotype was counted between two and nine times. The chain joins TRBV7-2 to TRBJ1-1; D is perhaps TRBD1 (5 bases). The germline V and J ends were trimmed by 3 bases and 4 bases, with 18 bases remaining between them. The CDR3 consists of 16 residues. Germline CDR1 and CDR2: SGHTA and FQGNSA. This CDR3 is CASSFGIGRVGTEAFF. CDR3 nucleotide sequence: TGTGCCAGCAGCTTTGGTATCGGCAGGGTGGGCACTGAAGCTTTCTTT.

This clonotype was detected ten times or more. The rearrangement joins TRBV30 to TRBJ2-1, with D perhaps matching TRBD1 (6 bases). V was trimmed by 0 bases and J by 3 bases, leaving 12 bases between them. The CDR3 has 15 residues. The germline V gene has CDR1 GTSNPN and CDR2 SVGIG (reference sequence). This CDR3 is CAWSVGRGFYNEQFF. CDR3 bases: TGTGCCTGGAGTGTGGGCAGGGGTTTCTACAATGAGCAGTTCTTC.

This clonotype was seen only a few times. CDR3 sequence: CASSFGDSYSSGAFF. CDR3 in DNA: TGTGCCAGCAGTTTCGGGGACAGCTACTCGTCTGGAGCTTTCTTT. The chain has TRBV28 and TRBJ1-1; TRBD1 matches 7 bases. The CDR3 is 15 residues long. Germline V CDR1 and CDR2: MDHEN, SYDVKM. With V trimmed by 3 bases and J by 10 bases, 14 bases remained unmatched. Complete variable domain (other parts from reference TRBV28 and TRBJ1-1): DVKVTQSSRYLVKRTGEKVFLECVQDMDHENMFWYRQDPGLGLRLIYFSYDVKMKEKGDIPEGYSVSREKKERFSLILESASTNQTSMYLCASSFGDSYSSGAFFGQGTRLTVV.

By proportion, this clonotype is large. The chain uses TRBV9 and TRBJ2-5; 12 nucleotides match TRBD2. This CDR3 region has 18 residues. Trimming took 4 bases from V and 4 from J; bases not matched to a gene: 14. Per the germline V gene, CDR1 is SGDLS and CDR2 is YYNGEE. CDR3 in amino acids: CASSPDGLAGSIRETQYF. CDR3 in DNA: TGTGCCAGCAGCCCCGATGGACTAGCGGGGTCGATTCGAGAGACCCAGTACTTC. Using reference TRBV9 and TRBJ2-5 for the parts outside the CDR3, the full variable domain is DSGVTQTPKHLITATGQRVTLRCSPRSGDLSVYWYQQSLDQGLQFLIQYYNGEERAKGNILERFSAQQFPDLHSELNLSSLELGDSALYFCASSPDGLAGSIRETQYFGPGTRLLVL.

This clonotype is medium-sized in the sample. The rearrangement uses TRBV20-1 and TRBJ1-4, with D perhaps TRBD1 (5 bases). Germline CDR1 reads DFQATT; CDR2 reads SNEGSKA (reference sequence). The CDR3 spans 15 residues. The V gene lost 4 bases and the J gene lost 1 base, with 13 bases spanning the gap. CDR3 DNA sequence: TGCAGTGCTACACAAGACAGCGGAACTAATGAAAAACTGTTTTTT. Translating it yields CSATQDSGTNEKLFF.

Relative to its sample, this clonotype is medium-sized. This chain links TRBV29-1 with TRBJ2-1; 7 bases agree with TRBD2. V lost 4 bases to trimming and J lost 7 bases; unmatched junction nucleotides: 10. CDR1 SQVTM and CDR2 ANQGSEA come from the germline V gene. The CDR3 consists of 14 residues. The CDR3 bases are TGCAGCGTTGTTGGACTAGAGGTTCGGAATGAGCAGTTCTTC. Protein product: CSVVGLEVRNEQFF.

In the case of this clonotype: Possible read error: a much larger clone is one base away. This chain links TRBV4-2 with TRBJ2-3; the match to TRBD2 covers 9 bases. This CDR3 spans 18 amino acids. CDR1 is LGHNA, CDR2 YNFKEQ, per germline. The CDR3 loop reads CASSQDLGAGGSGDTRYF. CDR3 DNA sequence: TGTGCCAGCAGCCAAGATCTGGGCGCGGGGGGGTCAGGAGATACGCGGTATTTT.

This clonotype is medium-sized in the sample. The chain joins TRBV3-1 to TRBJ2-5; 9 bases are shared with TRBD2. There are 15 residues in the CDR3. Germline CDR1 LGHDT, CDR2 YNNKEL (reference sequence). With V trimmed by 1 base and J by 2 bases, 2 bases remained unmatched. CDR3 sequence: CASSQALAGQETQYF. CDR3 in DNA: TGTGCCAGCAGCCAAGCCCTAGCGGGGCAAGAGACCCAGTACTTC.

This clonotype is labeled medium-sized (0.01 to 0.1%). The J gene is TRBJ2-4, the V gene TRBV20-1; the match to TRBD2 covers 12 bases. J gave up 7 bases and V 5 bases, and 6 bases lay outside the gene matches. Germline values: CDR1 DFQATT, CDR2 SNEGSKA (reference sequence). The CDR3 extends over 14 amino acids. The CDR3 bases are TGCAGTGCTCCCAGGACTAGCGGGGTCAACATTCAGTACTTC. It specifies CSAPRTSGVNIQYF.

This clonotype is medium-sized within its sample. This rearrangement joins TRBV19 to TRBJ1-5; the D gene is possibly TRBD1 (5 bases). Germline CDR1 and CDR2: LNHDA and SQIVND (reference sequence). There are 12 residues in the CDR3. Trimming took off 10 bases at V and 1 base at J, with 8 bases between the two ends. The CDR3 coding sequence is TGTGCCACCCGGGACAGCAATCAGCCCCAGCATTTT. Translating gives CATRDSNQPQHF.

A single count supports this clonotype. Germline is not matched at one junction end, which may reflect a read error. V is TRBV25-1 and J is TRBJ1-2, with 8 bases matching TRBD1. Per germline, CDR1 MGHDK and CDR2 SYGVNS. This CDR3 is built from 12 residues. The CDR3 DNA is TGTGCCAGCAGTGTCCACCGGGACAGGCCCTTCTTC. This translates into CASSVHRDRPFF.

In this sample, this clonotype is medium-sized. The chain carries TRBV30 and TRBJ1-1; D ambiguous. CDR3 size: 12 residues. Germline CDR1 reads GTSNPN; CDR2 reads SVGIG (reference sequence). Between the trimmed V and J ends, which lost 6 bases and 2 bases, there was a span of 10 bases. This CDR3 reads CACRSGNTEAFF. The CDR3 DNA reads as TGTGCCTGTCGCTCAGGCAACACTGAAGCTTTCTTT.

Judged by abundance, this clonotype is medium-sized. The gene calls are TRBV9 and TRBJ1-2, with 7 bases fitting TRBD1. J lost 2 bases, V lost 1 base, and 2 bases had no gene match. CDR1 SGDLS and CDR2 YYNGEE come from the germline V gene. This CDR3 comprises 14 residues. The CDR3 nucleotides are TGTGCCAGCAGCGTAAGGGGACAGAACTATGGCTACACCTTC. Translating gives CASSVRGQNYGYTF.